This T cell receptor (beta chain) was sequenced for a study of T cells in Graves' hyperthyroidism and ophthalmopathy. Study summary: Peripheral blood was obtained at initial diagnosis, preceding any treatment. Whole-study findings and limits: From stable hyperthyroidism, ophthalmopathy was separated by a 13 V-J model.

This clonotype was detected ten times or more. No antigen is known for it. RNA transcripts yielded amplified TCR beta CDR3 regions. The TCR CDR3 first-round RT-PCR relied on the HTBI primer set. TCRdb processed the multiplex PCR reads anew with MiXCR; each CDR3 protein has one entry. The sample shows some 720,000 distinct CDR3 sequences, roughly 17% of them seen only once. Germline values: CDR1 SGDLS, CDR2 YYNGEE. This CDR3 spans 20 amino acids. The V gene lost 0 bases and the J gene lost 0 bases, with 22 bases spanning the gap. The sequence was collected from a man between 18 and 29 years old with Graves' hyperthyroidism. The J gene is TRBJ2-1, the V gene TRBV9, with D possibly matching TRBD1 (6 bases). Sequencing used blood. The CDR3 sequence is CASSVGISIGQPSSYNEQFF. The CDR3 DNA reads TGTGCCAGCAGCGTAGGAATTTCGATAGGACAGCCGAGCTCCTACAATGAGCAGTTCTTC.